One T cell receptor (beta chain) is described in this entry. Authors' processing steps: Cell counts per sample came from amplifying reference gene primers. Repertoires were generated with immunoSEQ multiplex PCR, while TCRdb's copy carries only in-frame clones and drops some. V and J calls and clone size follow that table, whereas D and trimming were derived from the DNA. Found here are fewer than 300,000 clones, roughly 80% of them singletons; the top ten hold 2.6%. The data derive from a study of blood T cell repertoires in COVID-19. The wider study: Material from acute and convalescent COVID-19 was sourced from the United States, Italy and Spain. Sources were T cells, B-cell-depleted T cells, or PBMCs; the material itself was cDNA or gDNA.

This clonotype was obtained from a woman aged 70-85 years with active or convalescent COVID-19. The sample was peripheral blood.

The CDR3 loop reads CASSGTGGQPQHF. CDR3 bases: TGTGCCAGCAGCGGGACAGGGGGTCAGCCCCAGCATTTT. The chain recombines TRBV12-3 or TRBV12-4 with TRBJ1-5, with TRBD1 identical over 11 bases. The CDR3 sequence is 13 residues long. V shed 6 bases, J shed 6 bases, and the junction held 1 base outside the gene matches.